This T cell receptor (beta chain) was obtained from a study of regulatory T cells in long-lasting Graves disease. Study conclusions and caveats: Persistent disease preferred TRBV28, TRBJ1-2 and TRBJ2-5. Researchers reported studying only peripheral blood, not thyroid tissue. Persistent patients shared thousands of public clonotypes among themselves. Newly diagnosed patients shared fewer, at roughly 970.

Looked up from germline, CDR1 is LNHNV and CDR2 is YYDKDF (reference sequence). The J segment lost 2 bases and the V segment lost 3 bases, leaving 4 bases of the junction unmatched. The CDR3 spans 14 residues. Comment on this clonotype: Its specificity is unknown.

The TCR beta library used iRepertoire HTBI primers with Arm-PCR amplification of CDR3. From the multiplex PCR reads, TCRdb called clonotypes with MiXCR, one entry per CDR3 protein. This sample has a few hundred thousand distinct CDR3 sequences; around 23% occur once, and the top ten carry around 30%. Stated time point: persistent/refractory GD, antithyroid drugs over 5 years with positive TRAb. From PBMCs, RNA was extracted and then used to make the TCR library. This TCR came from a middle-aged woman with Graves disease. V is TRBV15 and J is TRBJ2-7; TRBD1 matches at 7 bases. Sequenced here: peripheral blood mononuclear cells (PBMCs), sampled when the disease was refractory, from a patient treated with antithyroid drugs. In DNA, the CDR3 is TGTGCCACCAGCAGTTCAGACAGGGCCTACGAGCAGTACTTC. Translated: CATSSSDRAYEQYF. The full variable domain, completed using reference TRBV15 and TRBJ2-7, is DAMVIQNPRYQVTQFGKPVTLSCSQTLNHNVMYWYQQKSSQAPKLLFHYYDKDFNNEADTPDNFQSRRPNTSFCFLDIRSPGLGDTAMYLCATSSSDRAYEQYFGPGTRLTVT.